One sample yielded the 19 T cell receptor beta chains listed below, sequenced in a study of cytomegalovirus exposure and HLA in healthy donors. In the PCR, 60 Vbeta and 13 Jbeta primers were used. Sequencing was performed with immunoSEQ multiplex PCR; in TCRdb, only in-frame clones are kept and a portion is missing. The table shows roughly 150,000 clones, with roughly four fifths occurring only once. Sequencing was carried out using PBMCs. Source of these receptors: a man younger than 45 in good health and CMV-seronegative.

The sample holds one count of this clone. Other DNA sequences in this sample translate to the same CDR3. The chain combines TRBV7-6 with TRBJ1-5; D uncertain. Trimming left V 1 base short and J 2 bases short, with 9 bases between. The germline CDR1 and CDR2 sequences are SGHVS and FNYEAQ. CDR3 length: 15 residues. The CDR3 loop is CASSLVPGRNQPQHF. CDR3 DNA: TGTGCCAGCAGCTTAGTTCCAGGCCGCAATCAGCCCCAGCATTTT.

Note on this clone: One end of the junction varies from germline; a read error may be responsible. V and J are TRBV15 and TRBJ2-3, with D perhaps TRBD2 (5 bases). Germline V gene sequence: CDR1 LNHNV, CDR2 YYDKDF (reference sequence). The CDR3 is 15 residues long. CDR3 in DNA: TGTGCCGCCAGCAGAGGAGGCTGGGGCACAGATACGCAGTATTTT. Encoded protein: CAASRGGWGTDTQYF.

This rearrangement joins TRBV7-9 to TRBJ1-4; TRBD1 might be the D (6 bases). The V and J ends lost 4 bases and 2 bases respectively, with 8 bases between them. The CDR3 length is 14 residues. Germline assignment: CDR1 SEHNR and CDR2 FQNEAQ (reference sequence). The CDR3 reads CASSSTGTNEKLFF. The CDR3 region has the DNA TGTGCCAGCAGCTCAACAGGGACTAATGAAAAACTGTTTTTT.

The chain is built from TRBV6-5 and TRBJ1-2, with D unresolved. The CDR3 consists of 15 residues. Germline loops: CDR1 MNHEY, CDR2 SVGAGI. Trimming removed 2 bases at V and 4 bases at J, with 14 bases between. The CDR3 region is CASSYGQGRLYGYTF. The CDR3, as DNA: TGTGCCAGCAGTTACGGGCAAGGGAGGCTCTATGGCTACACCTTC.

This chain connects TRBV5-1 to TRBJ1-4; 9 positions match TRBD1. Germline CDR1 is SGHRS and CDR2 is YFSETQ. V gave up 2 bases and J gave up 5 bases; unmatched junction bases: 7. CDR3 length: 16 amino acids. CDR3 coding DNA: TGCGCCAGCAGCTTACTACAGGGGGCGGCAAATGAAAAACTGTTTTTT. It codes for CASSLLQGAANEKLFF.

The rearrangement joins TRBV10-3 to TRBJ2-1, with 11 bases aligning to TRBD2. Germline V gene data show CDR1 as ENHRY and CDR2 as SYGVKD. J was trimmed by 5 bases and V by 0 bases; bases with no gene match: 3. The CDR3 runs 16 residues. Here the CDR3 reads CAISESLAGGNNEQFF. The CDR3 nucleotides are TGTGCCATCAGTGAGTCGCTAGCGGGAGGCAACAATGAGCAGTTCTTC.

The J gene is TRBJ2-2, the V gene TRBV29-1; 13 bases are a match to TRBD2. The J segment lost 5 bases and the V segment lost 5 bases, leaving 11 bases of the junction unmatched. Germline V gene sequence: CDR1 SQVTM, CDR2 ANQGSEA. CDR3 length: 17 residues. The CDR3: CSVKGTSGTGFTGELFF. The CDR3 DNA follows: TGCAGCGTTAAAGGGACTAGCGGGACGGGTTTTACCGGGGAGCTGTTTTTT.

V usage is TRBV4-2 and J usage is TRBJ2-5; D call uncertain. The length of the CDR3 is 14 residues. Trimming took off 1 base at V and 1 base at J, with 7 bases between the two ends. Per germline, CDR1 LGHNA and CDR2 YNFKEQ. For the CDR3, the DNA is TGTGCCAGCAGCCAAGGATCCGGCCAAGAGACCCAGTACTTC. It is translated as CASSQGSGQETQYF.

The chain recombines TRBV5-1 with TRBJ2-3; TRBD2 matches 8 bases. The junction had 5 bases not matched to a gene; V was cut back by 2 bases and J by 6 bases. The CDR3 contains 14 residues. Germline CDR1 is SGHRS and CDR2 is YFSETQ. CDR3 protein: CASSFSGITDTQYF. In DNA, the CDR3 is TGCGCCAGCAGCTTTAGCGGGATAACGGATACGCAGTATTTT.

V gene TRBV4-2 combines with J gene TRBJ1-1; no clear D gene. Per the germline V gene, CDR1 is LGHNA and CDR2 is YNFKEQ. With 0 bases removed from V and 4 bases from J, the gap between germline ends came to 15 bases. The CDR3 sequence is 16 residues long. CDR3 region: CASSQDKVRVSTEAFF. CDR3 DNA sequence: TGTGCCAGCAGCCAAGATAAGGTCCGGGTTTCCACTGAAGCTTTCTTT.

V and J are TRBV28 and TRBJ2-4, with 13 bases identical to TRBD2. CDR1 is MDHEN and CDR2 is SYDVKM in the germline V gene. Trimming cost V 5 bases and J 0 bases; bases outside gene matches: 7. The CDR3 runs 18 residues. The CDR3 sequence is CASSPGTSGNRAKNIQYF. The DNA of the CDR3 is TGTGCCAGCAGTCCCGGGACTAGCGGGAATCGAGCCAAAAACATTCAGTACTTC.

The chain couples TRBV10-3 to TRBJ2-1; the D gene is possibly TRBD1 (6 bases). With 4 bases removed from V and 10 bases from J, the gap between germline ends came to 14 bases. Germline V gene sequence: CDR1 ENHRY, CDR2 SYGVKD. CDR3 length: 13 amino acids. The CDR3 here is CAISGLQGSEQFF. The CDR3 DNA reads TGTGCCATCAGTGGGCTCCAGGGGTCCGAGCAGTTCTTC.

The DNA of the CDR3 is TGTGCCAGCAGTTCCGGACAGGGAATAAGCTATGGCTACACCTTC. It specifies CASSSGQGISYGYTF. V is TRBV6-6 and J is TRBJ1-2, with TRBD1 identical over 8 bases. The V segment lost 4 bases and the J segment 4 bases; nucleotides outside the gene matches: 8. Germline CDR1 reads MNHNY; CDR2 reads SVGAGI (reference sequence). There are 15 residues in the CDR3.

The CDR3, as DNA: TGTGCCTGGAGTGGGACAGTTATGAACACTGAAGCTTTCTTT. The encoded protein is CAWSGTVMNTEAFF. The rearrangement links TRBV30 to TRBJ1-1, with D possibly being TRBD1 (6 bases). From germline, CDR1 is GTSNPN and CDR2 SVGIG (reference sequence). Trimming took off 1 base at V and 0 bases at J, with 9 bases between the two ends. This CDR3 comprises 14 residues.

The V call is TRBV11-1, the J call TRBJ2-7, with no clear D. This CDR3 is built from 17 residues. The germline V gene encodes CDR1 SGHAT and CDR2 FQDESV (reference sequence). Trimming removed 2 bases from V and 0 bases from J, with 17 bases in between. The CDR3 here is CASSLSYSRRFSYEQYF. The CDR3 DNA sequence: TGTGCCAGCAGCTTATCCTACAGCCGCCGGTTCTCCTACGAGCAGTACTTC.

The J gene is TRBJ2-2, the V gene TRBV5-1, with D possibly being TRBD2 (5 bases). Between the trimmed V and J ends, which lost 4 bases and 5 bases, there was a span of 15 bases. Germline CDR1 reads SGHRS; CDR2 reads YFSETQ. This CDR3 is 15 amino acids long. CDR3 coding DNA: TGCGCCAGCAGCCAGGTCGTGGGAGAGACCGGGGAGCTGTTTTTT. It specifies CASSQVVGETGELFF.

The V and J genes are TRBV2 and TRBJ2-7; no firm D call. The CDR3 is 12 residues long. Germline values: CDR1 SNHLY, CDR2 FYNNEI. V lost 3 bases to trimming and J lost 2 bases, with 5 bases between them. The CDR3 is CASSERTYEQYF. The CDR3 DNA is TGTGCCAGCAGTGAGAGGACCTACGAGCAGTACTTC. Combining the CDR3 with reference TRBV2 and TRBJ2-7 gives the whole variable domain EPEVTQTPSHQVTQMGQEVILRCVPISNHLYFYWYRQILGQKVEFLVSFYNNEISEKSEIFDDQFSVERPDGSNFTLKIRSTKLEDSAMYFCASSERTYEQYFGPGTRLTVT.

The chain recombines TRBV5-5 with TRBJ1-5; D is ambiguous. Trimming cost V 0 bases and J 7 bases, with 14 bases left between them. Germline V lookup: CDR1 SGHKS, CDR2 YYEKEE (reference sequence). The CDR3 sequence is 15 residues long. The CDR3 here is CASSLDDQAYQPQHF. The DNA for the CDR3 is TGTGCCAGCAGCTTGGATGACCAGGCGTACCAGCCCCAGCATTTT. Filled out from reference TRBV5-5 and TRBJ1-5, the complete variable domain reads DAGVTQSPTHLIKTRGQQVTLRCSPISGHKSVSWYQQVLGQGPQFIFQYYEKEERGRGNFPDRFSARQFPNYSSELNVNALLLGDSALYLCASSLDDQAYQPQHFGDGTRLSIL.

The chain carries TRBV4-1 and TRBJ1-4; 11 bases are a match to TRBD1. The CDR3 is made up of 16 amino acids. Germline V CDR1 and CDR2: MGHRA, YSYEKL. The junction had 4 bases not matched to a gene; V was cut back by 0 bases and J by 7 bases. CDR3 coding DNA: TGCGCCAGCAGCCAAGAGGGGACAGGGGGGTTTGAAAAACTGTTTTTT. As protein: CASSQEGTGGFEKLFF.